This TCR beta chain was identified in a study of control samples from healthy donors and cancer patients. This table comes from immunoSEQ multiplex PCR, and its TCRdb copy is limited to in-frame clones, with some not included. Seen here are around 76,000 clones, approximately 91% observed once, and the top ten hold roughly 8.9%. The germline V gene has CDR1 MNHNS and CDR2 SASEGT. The V and J ends lost 0 bases and 4 bases respectively, with 9 bases between them. There are 14 residues in the CDR3. The receptor's source is a woman aged 50 to 65 with colorectal cancer. The chain recombines TRBV6-1 with TRBJ1-2; unclear D gene. What was sequenced was PBMCs. CDR3 residues: CASSEAPEIYGYTF. In nucleotides, the CDR3 is TGTGCCAGCAGTGAAGCGCCGGAGATCTATGGCTACACCTTC.